The subject of this entry is one T cell receptor beta chain. Its antigen is currently unknown. The nonmyeloablative bone marrow transplants came from related graft donors, with transient mixed chimerism. This table comes from immunoSEQ multiplex PCR, and its TCRdb copy is limited to in-frame clones, with some not included. Of tens of thousands of clones listed, 91% were seen once; the top ten hold approximately 1.4%. This record belongs to a study of Tregs in tolerant kidney transplant recipients. Study observations and caveats: Findings come from small patient numbers and require larger validation.

The CDR3 spans 16 residues. Germline CDR1 SNHLY, CDR2 FYNNEI. V trimming: 4 bases; J trimming: 4 bases; junction bases outside the gene matches: 9. The TCR was taken from a human patient who received a combined kidney and bone marrow transplant. A share of the T cells may be of graft donor origin. V usage is TRBV2 and J usage is TRBJ2-5; 10 nucleotides align to TRBD1. The specimen comprised CD4+ T cells from blood (PBMCs), sampled 24 months after the transplant. The CDR3 reads CASSVRDRGLGETQYF. The CDR3 region has the DNA TGTGCCAGCAGTGTCCGGGACAGGGGTTTGGGAGAGACCCAGTACTTC. The full variable domain, completed using reference TRBV2 and TRBJ2-5, is EPEVTQTPSHQVTQMGQEVILRCVPISNHLYFYWYRQILGQKVEFLVSFYNNEISEKSEIFDDQFSVERPDGSNFTLKIRSTKLEDSAMYFCASSVRDRGLGETQYFGPGTRLLVL.